The clone carrying this T cell receptor beta chain was counted a few times. CDR3 length: 15 amino acids. Germline V gene sequence: CDR1 SGHAT, CDR2 FQDESV (reference sequence). Trimming cost V 6 bases and J 2 bases, with 13 bases left between them. This entry belongs to a study of T-cell reconstitution after alpha-beta-depleted transplantation in children. Unique molecular identifiers were built into the TCRbeta library. Each CDR3 protein gets one entry after TCRdb re-called the PCR reads with MiXCR. Counted here are some 350,000 distinct CDR3 sequences, approximately 10% occurring once; the ten biggest clones make up around 2.5%.

Sequencing was performed on PBMCs from the stem cell graft donor, taken from the stem cell graft. The V gene is TRBV11-1, the J gene TRBJ2-2; unclear D gene. The clonotype originates from a human donor who donated a stem cell graft to a child with acute lymphoblastic leukemia. The CDR3 reads CASRVRPLNTGELFF. The CDR3 DNA reads as TGTGCCAGCAGAGTTCGCCCGCTAAACACCGGGGAGCTGTTTTTT.